The present entry profiles one TCR beta chain with its context. Its antigen is still unknown. These data are taken from a study of T cell responses to AZD1222 COVID-19 vaccine. Study results and caveats: Variant regions that are unmutated are reportedly the target of nearly half of spike-specific TCRs. Donors were chiefly white British, with a greater number of females, and clonal diversity was perhaps underestimated.

Using immunoSEQ multiplex PCR, the repertoire was profiled, and TCRdb retains in-frame clones only, with some absent. The sample lists just under 150,000 clones; just over 85% were seen once. Trimming cost V 3 bases and J 8 bases, with 14 bases left between them. Germline V gives CDR1 SGHVS, CDR2 FQNEAQ. The CDR3 runs to 14 residues. This TCR came from an adult who received the AZD1222 COVID-19 vaccine. The J gene is TRBJ2-1, the V gene TRBV7-8; TRBD2 might be the D (5 bases). The sample was peripheral blood, taken 28 days after the second AZD1222 dose. The CDR3 is CASSFVGPEDEQFF. The CDR3 DNA is TGTGCCAGCAGCTTCGTAGGGCCGGAGGATGAGCAGTTCTTC.